Presented here are 18 T cell receptor beta chains from one specimen sequenced in a study of cytomegalovirus exposure and HLA in healthy donors. Use of 60 Vbeta and 13 Jbeta primers characterized the PCR. TCRdb's table, derived via immunoSEQ multiplex PCR, lists solely in-frame clones and lacks some. The data hold about 160,000 clones, with roughly 80% observed a single time. Sequences were obtained from PBMCs. The receptor source for this set is a woman in her twenties or thirties in good health and CMV-seropositive.

The chain joins TRBV18 to TRBJ1-2; no reliable D call. V was cut by 5 bases and J by 3 bases, with 16 bases left in between. The CDR3 loop spans 15 amino acids. Germline V gives CDR1 KGHSH, CDR2 LQKENI. The CDR3, as DNA: TGTGCCAGCTCAAGCAATGGGCTGGGCTACTATGGCTACACCTTC. Residues: CASSSNGLGYYGYTF.

The CDR3 loop is CASSPWDTNEQFF. The CDR3 coding sequence is TGTGCCAGCAGCCCTTGGGACACTAATGAGCAGTTCTTC. The V gene is TRBV9, the J gene TRBJ2-1; D is perhaps TRBD1 (6 bases). The CDR3 covers 13 residues. CDR1 is SGDLS and CDR2 is YYNGEE in the germline V gene. V dropped 4 bases and J dropped 7 bases, with 12 bases sitting between them.

This clone was observed a handful of times. This chain uses TRBV2 with TRBJ2-5; 14 bases map to TRBD2. The CDR3 contains 15 residues. Germline loops: CDR1 SNHLY, CDR2 FYNNEI. Unmatched junction bases numbered 4, after V lost 7 bases and J lost 3 bases. CDR3 in amino acids: CASNPGLAGEETQYF. CDR3 DNA: TGTGCCAGCAACCCGGGACTAGCGGGAGAAGAGACCCAGTACTTC.

The J gene is TRBJ2-3, the V gene TRBV5-1; TRBD1 matches at 7 bases. Germline CDR1 and CDR2: SGHRS and YFSETQ. The CDR3 covers 17 residues. The trim removed 3 bases at V and 0 bases at J, leaving 10 bases unmatched. The CDR3 nucleotides read TGCGCCAGCAGCTCCCTCCCCCCGGGACAGAGCACAGATACGCAGTATTTT. Translation gives CASSSLPPGQSTDTQYF.

The V and J genes are TRBV6-1 and TRBJ1-6, with unresolved D. The V gene's germline CDR1 is MNHNS and CDR2 SASEGT. V was trimmed by 3 bases and J by 9 bases, leaving 12 bases between them. This CDR3 spans 14 amino acids. The CDR3 sequence: CASSEAQIISPLHF. DNA of the CDR3: TGTGCCAGCAGTGAGGCACAGATTATTTCACCCCTCCACTTT.

In its sample, this clone was seen once. The chain employs TRBV19 and TRBJ1-2; 10 nucleotides agree with TRBD1. This CDR3 region has 15 residues. V shed 3 bases, J shed 7 bases, and the junction held 8 bases outside the gene matches. CDR1 is LNHDA, CDR2 SQIVND, per germline (reference sequence). Here the CDR3 reads CASSMTGQGTPGYTF. The CDR3 DNA reads TGTGCCAGTAGTATGACGGGACAGGGGACTCCTGGCTACACCTTC.

This chain connects TRBV6-5 to TRBJ2-1; D is possibly TRBD2 (7 bases). Germline CDR1 MNHEY, CDR2 SVGAGI. Trimming left V 5 bases short and J 3 bases short, with 14 bases between. The CDR3 covers 15 residues. As DNA, the CDR3 is TGTGCCAGCAGTCAACGGGGGGCGGGCTACAATGAGCAGTTCTTC. This sequence encodes CASSQRGAGYNEQFF.

V is TRBV10-3 and J is TRBJ2-7; tentatively, D is TRBD1 (6 bases). CDR3 size: 14 residues. CDR1 ENHRY and CDR2 SYGVKD come from the germline V gene. Trimming stripped 7 bases from V and 2 bases from J, with 15 bases between. This CDR3 reads CAIILDRPPYEQYF. CDR3 bases: TGTGCCATCATTTTAGACAGGCCCCCCTACGAGCAGTACTTC.

The chain combines TRBV18 with TRBJ1-6, with D unclear. Germline V lookup: CDR1 KGHSH, CDR2 LQKENI. Trimming pared 2 bases from V and 5 bases from J, leaving 16 bases between. The CDR3 sequence is 17 residues long. The CDR3 DNA sequence: TGTGCCAGCTCACCAATAGCGCAGGCGGACCATAATTCACCCCTCCACTTT. Protein sequence: CASSPIAQADHNSPLHF.

The rearrangement uses TRBV18 and TRBJ2-1; 10 nucleotides match TRBD1. Germline V gene data show CDR1 as KGHSH and CDR2 as LQKENI. This CDR3 has 16 residues. Trimming took 3 bases from V and 6 from J; bases not matched to a gene: 8. The CDR3 region is CASSPPGTGVGNEQFF. The CDR3 nucleotides read TGTGCCAGCTCACCCCCGGGGACAGGGGTAGGCAATGAGCAGTTCTTC. The full variable domain, completed using reference TRBV18 and TRBJ2-1, is NAGVMQNPRHLVRRRGQEARLRCSPMKGHSHVYWYRQLPEEGLKFMVYLQKENIIDESGMPKERFSAEFPKEGPSILRIQQVVRGDSAAYFCASSPPGTGVGNEQFFGPGTRLTVL.

The chain uses TRBV11-3 and TRBJ2-2; 7 nucleotides match TRBD2. CDR1 and CDR2 from the germline V gene are SGHNT and YENEEA. The CDR3 has 18 amino acids. After removal of 0 bases from V and 4 bases from J, the junction contained 11 bases not matched to a gene. The CDR3 sequence is CASSLDVAREGGTGELFF. CDR3 coding DNA: TGTGCCAGCAGCTTAGATGTGGCCAGGGAGGGTGGCACCGGGGAGCTGTTTTTT.

The chain has TRBV4-2 and TRBJ1-6; D is perhaps TRBD1 (6 bases). CDR1 is LGHNA and CDR2 is YNFKEQ in the germline V gene. This CDR3 spans 17 amino acids. V shed 4 bases and J shed 8 bases, with 21 bases lying between them. DNA for the CDR3: TGTGCCAGCAGCCCCTCCTGGGGGGGCGCCGGGGATTCACCCCTCCACTTT. Its protein product is CASSPSWGGAGDSPLHF.

This clone was picked up a small number of times. V gene TRBV5-1 combines with J gene TRBJ1-4, with 10 bases matching TRBD1. CDR3 length: 17 residues. The germline CDR1 and CDR2 sequences are SGHRS and YFSETQ. With V trimmed by 3 bases and J by 4 bases, 9 bases remained unmatched. As DNA, the CDR3 is TGCGCCAGCAGCTCTGGACGGGACAGGGGCTATAATGAAAAACTGTTTTTT. Translating gives CASSSGRDRGYNEKLFF.

This clone was counted only a few times. The rearrangement uses TRBV11-3 and TRBJ2-3, with TRBD2 identical over 8 bases. There are 15 residues in the CDR3. Germline loops: CDR1 SGHNT, CDR2 YENEEA. After removal of 1 base from V and 3 bases from J, the junction contained 3 bases not matched to a gene. Here the CDR3 reads CASSLGGGPTDTQYF. Here the CDR3 DNA reads TGTGCCAGCAGCTTAGGCGGGGGGCCTACAGATACGCAGTATTTT.

The chain joins TRBV28 to TRBJ2-7, with 14 positions matching TRBD2. CDR1 and CDR2 from the germline V gene are MDHEN and SYDVKM. The trim removed 6 bases at V and 3 bases at J, leaving 10 bases unmatched. The CDR3 has 17 residues. The CDR3 reads CASREGLAGGFNYEQYF. The CDR3 region has the DNA TGTGCCAGCAGGGAAGGACTAGCGGGGGGCTTCAACTACGAGCAGTACTTC.

This chain uses TRBV9 with TRBJ1-5; no firm D call. V lost 3 bases and J lost 0, with 10 bases in between. Germline CDR1 SGDLS, CDR2 YYNGEE. CDR3 length equals 15 residues. CDR3 sequence (DNA): TGTGCCAGCAGCGCCACGGGGTATAGCAATCAGCCCCAGCATTTT. Translating gives CASSATGYSNQPQHF. The full variable domain, rest sourced from reference TRBV9 and TRBJ1-5, is DSGVTQTPKHLITATGQRVTLRCSPRSGDLSVYWYQQSLDQGLQFLIQYYNGEERAKGNILERFSAQQFPDLHSELNLSSLELGDSALYFCASSATGYSNQPQHFGDGTRLSIL.

This clone was observed a few times. The rearrangement links TRBV5-6 to TRBJ2-7, with 8 bases aligning to TRBD2. The junction had 2 bases not matched to a gene; V was cut back by 0 bases and J by 3 bases. The CDR3 runs 14 residues. CDR1 and CDR2 (germline): SGHDT, YYEEEE. The CDR3 sequence: CASSLAGGNYEQYF. The CDR3 nucleotides read TGTGCCAGCAGCTTGGCGGGGGGGAACTACGAGCAGTACTTC.

This chain uses TRBV7-2 with TRBJ1-2, with D perhaps matching TRBD1 (6 bases). Between the trimmed V and J ends, which lost 7 bases and 6 bases, there was a span of 18 bases. CDR3 length equals 14 residues. Germline CDR1 is SGHTA and CDR2 is FQGNSA. CDR3 nucleotides: TGTGCCAGCACCTTCGCTGGGGGCTCGGATGGCTACACCTTC. It yields the protein CASTFAGGSDGYTF.